The 17 T cell receptor beta chains presented below share a single source sample, sequenced in a study of cytomegalovirus exposure and HLA in healthy donors. PCR involved 60 Vbeta and 13 Jbeta primers. Clones were sequenced by immunoSEQ multiplex PCR, and TCRdb holds only the in-frame ones, with some missing. The sample has about 200,000 clones; around three quarters are singletons. Sequenced material: PBMCs. The receptor set was obtained from a man younger than 45 in good health and CMV-seronegative.

The rearrangement joins TRBV27 to TRBJ1-5; 8 bases are a match to TRBD1. CDR3 size: 16 residues. Germline CDR1 reads MNHEY; CDR2 reads SMNVEV (reference sequence). The V and J ends lost 5 bases and 2 bases, in that order; junction bases with no gene match: 8. CDR3 sequence: CASSTRQGAGNQPQHF. CDR3 coding DNA: TGTGCCAGCAGTACACGTCAGGGGGCCGGCAATCAGCCCCAGCATTTT.

The V and J genes are TRBV28 and TRBJ2-7, with D tentatively TRBD1 (6 bases). V lost 10 bases and J lost 3, with 16 bases in between. CDR3 size: 13 residues. In germline, CDR1 is MDHEN, CDR2 SYDVKM. In nucleotides, the CDR3 is TGTGCCACCGCCGTTAGGGGGTTCTACGAGCAGTACTTC. Protein: CATAVRGFYEQYF.

The chain has TRBV9 and TRBJ2-1; tentatively, D is TRBD2 (5 bases). Germline V gives CDR1 SGDLS, CDR2 YYNGEE. Trimming cost V 0 bases and J 7 bases, with 11 bases left between them. The CDR3 runs 14 residues. CDR3 DNA: TGTGCCAGCAGCGTAGGTCTCCCGGGGAATGAGCAGTTCTTC. Encoded protein: CASSVGLPGNEQFF.

This clone appeared a single time. CDR3 sequence: CASGLRGNTIYF. DNA of the CDR3: TGTGCCAGCGGACTTAGGGGAAACACCATATATTTT. The chain has TRBV6-1 and TRBJ1-3; D ambiguous. The CDR3 contains 12 residues. The V end lost 8 bases, the J end lost 4 bases, and 9 bases lay between the germline ends. In germline, CDR1 is MNHNS, CDR2 SASEGT.

The chain recombines TRBV5-1 with TRBJ2-1; TRBD2 matches at 11 bases. The CDR3 covers 15 residues. CDR1 SGHRS and CDR2 YFSETQ come from the germline V gene. Trimming took 4 bases from V and 7 from J; bases not matched to a gene: 7. The CDR3 bases are TGCGCCAGCAGCGCGCTAGCGGGAGGCAGAAATGAGCAGTTCTTC. Its translation is CASSALAGGRNEQFF.

CDR3 amino acids: CASRWGLESANEKLFF. The CDR3 coding sequence is TGTGCCAGCAGGTGGGGGCTGGAATCAGCTAATGAAAAACTGTTTTTT. The V gene is TRBV28, the J gene TRBJ1-4, with D perhaps matching TRBD1 (6 bases). CDR3 size: 16 residues. V gave up 6 bases and J gave up 3 bases, with 17 bases separating them. Germline V gives CDR1 MDHEN, CDR2 SYDVKM.

This clone turned up a few times. The chain is built from TRBV10-3 and TRBJ1-2; 7 bases match TRBD1. Trimming removed 0 bases from V and 4 bases from J; junction bases left unmatched: 5. In germline, CDR1 is ENHRY, CDR2 SYGVKD. CDR3 size: 15 residues. CDR3 DNA sequence: TGTGCCATCAGTGAGTCGAGGGGGCGAAGCTATGGCTACACCTTC. It translates to CAISESRGRSYGYTF.

The chain uses TRBV7-8 and TRBJ2-1; D is unresolved. V lost 1 base to trimming and J lost 5 bases, with 3 bases between them. The germline V gene has CDR1 SGHVS and CDR2 FQNEAQ. There are 12 residues in the CDR3. The CDR3: CASSLDNNEQFF. The CDR3 bases are TGTGCCAGCAGCTTAGATAACAATGAGCAGTTCTTC.

This chain joins TRBV6-5 and TRBJ1-6; D is unresolved. Germline assignment: CDR1 MNHEY and CDR2 SVGAGI. The CDR3 length is 16 residues. V lost 2 bases and J 3 bases, leaving 11 bases between the germline ends. Here the CDR3 reads CASSYSTSLYNSPLHF. CDR3 DNA sequence: TGTGCCAGCAGTTACAGTACTTCCCTCTATAATTCACCCCTCCACTTT.

This clone has only one observation. The J gene is TRBJ1-3, the V gene TRBV20-1; maybe TRBD1 (5 bases). Trimming cost V 6 bases and J 3 bases, with 6 bases left between them. The CDR3 consists of 11 residues. Germline CDR1 and CDR2: DFQATT and SNEGSKA (reference sequence). This CDR3 reads CSARVGNTIYF. The CDR3 DNA is TGCAGTGCCAGGGTTGGAAACACCATATATTTT.

The chain employs TRBV5-1 and TRBJ2-7; D is unclear. This CDR3 comprises 13 residues. V was cut by 5 bases and J by 0 bases, with 9 bases left in between. Germline V gives CDR1 SGHRS, CDR2 YFSETQ. CDR3 bases: TGCGCCAGCAGTACAACAAGCTCCTACGAGCAGTACTTC. This encodes CASSTTSSYEQYF.

This CDR3 reads CASSVLAGEYAEQFF. The CDR3 coding sequence is TGTGCCAGCAGCGTGTTAGCGGGAGAGTATGCTGAGCAGTTCTTC. The chain combines TRBV9 with TRBJ2-1; TRBD2 aligns across 9 bases. CDR3 length equals 15 residues. Germline CDR1 SGDLS, CDR2 YYNGEE. V was pared by 2 bases and J by 9 bases, with 9 bases of the junction left unmatched.

This sequence joins TRBV5-1 and TRBJ2-1; D ambiguous. The V end lost 1 base, the J end lost 8 bases, and 10 bases lay between the germline ends. Germline values: CDR1 SGHRS, CDR2 YFSETQ. This CDR3 is 13 amino acids long. CDR3 in DNA: TGCGCCAGCAGCTTGATCCCCGGGTATGAGCAGTTCTTC. It translates to CASSLIPGYEQFF.

The J gene is TRBJ1-5, the V gene TRBV2, with 10 bases fitting TRBD1. V trimming: 0 bases; J trimming: 4 bases; junction bases outside the gene matches: 6. CDR1 and CDR2 (germline): SNHLY, FYNNEI. The CDR3 totals 17 residues. In DNA form, the CDR3 reads TGTGCCAGCAGTGAAGCAGGGGGACAGGGGATAAATCAGCCCCAGCATTTT. Translation gives CASSEAGGQGINQPQHF.

The genes are TRBV14 and TRBJ2-7, with D perhaps matching TRBD2 (6 bases). CDR3 length equals 14 residues. Germline lookup yields CDR1 SGHDN and CDR2 FVKESK. Trimming cost V 3 bases and J 4 bases, with 13 bases left between them. The CDR3 sequence is CASSQAGRSYEQYF. The DNA for the CDR3 is TGTGCCAGCAGCCAGGCGGGAAGATCTTACGAGCAGTACTTC.

About this clone: The same CDR3 arises from other DNA sequences in this sample as well. The V call is TRBV10-3, the J call TRBJ2-1, with TRBD2 identical over 11 bases. The ends lost 0 bases at V and 10 bases at J; junction bases unmatched: 2. The CDR3 covers 14 residues. Germline CDR1 reads ENHRY; CDR2 reads SYGVKD. The CDR3 coding sequence is TGTGCCATCAGTGAGTCTAGCGGGAGGGACGAGCAGTTCTTC. As protein: CAISESSGRDEQFF.

The J gene is TRBJ2-5, the V gene TRBV5-4; 12 bases align to TRBD2. Germline CDR1 and CDR2: SGHNT and YYREEE (reference sequence). V lost 4 bases and J lost 2; bases outside the gene matches: 6. This CDR3 comprises 16 residues. The CDR3 spells CASSARTSGVQETQYF. The CDR3 coding sequence is TGTGCCAGCAGCGCAAGGACTAGCGGGGTACAAGAGACCCAGTACTTC.